The 24 T cell receptor beta chains listed next were all sequenced from one sample in a study of blood T cells in healthy people across ages. Through a sample-barcoded 5' primer and a J-beta primer mix, a second PCR was run for roughly 6 to 12 cycles. TCRdb re-analysed the 5' RACE reads in MiXCR, keeping a single row per CDR3 protein. Of about 620,000 distinct CDR3 sequences in the sample, roughly half are singletons; the top ten hold approximately 13%. The material sequenced was blood. Receptors were obtained from a woman older than 75 in good health.

CDR3 protein: CSAPLVEAGSYGYTF. CDR3 coding DNA: TGCAGTGCCCCCCTCGTGGAGGCAGGGTCCTATGGCTACACCTTC. J is TRBJ1-2 and V is TRBV20-1, with D possibly being TRBD1 (5 bases). The CDR3 runs to 15 residues. Germline CDR1 reads DFQATT; CDR2 reads SNEGSKA (reference sequence). Trimming cost V 6 bases and J 4 bases, with 21 bases left between them.

This clonotype came up a few times. The genes are TRBV27 and TRBJ1-1; no reliable D call. This CDR3 spans 11 amino acids. The germline CDR1 and CDR2 sequences are MNHEY and SMNVEV (reference sequence). Trimming stripped 1 base from V and 9 bases from J, with 6 bases between. The CDR3 here is CASSLLGQAFF. CDR3 nucleotides: TGTGCCAGCAGTTTATTAGGGCAAGCTTTCTTT.

In this sample, this clonotype turned up a few times. V gene TRBV3-1 combines with J gene TRBJ2-1, with D tentatively TRBD1 (6 bases). Trimming shortened V by 0 bases and J by 0 bases, and 12 bases separated the two germline ends. Germline V gene lookup returns CDR1 LGHDT and CDR2 YNNKEL (reference sequence). The CDR3 has 17 amino acids. DNA of the CDR3: TGTGCCAGCAGCCAAGATCGGACAGCTTCCTCCTACAATGAGCAGTTCTTC. It is translated as CASSQDRTASSYNEQFF.

V is TRBV6-5 and J is TRBJ2-1; TRBD2 is a possible D gene (7 bases). Germline loops: CDR1 MNHEY, CDR2 SVGAGI. Trimming removed 6 bases from V and 7 bases from J, with 13 bases in between. The CDR3 runs 13 residues. This CDR3 reads CASRPGGLNEQFF. DNA for the CDR3: TGTGCCAGCAGGCCCGGGGGGCTAAATGAGCAGTTCTTC.

At least ten counts were recorded for this clonotype. This chain connects TRBV2 to TRBJ2-4, with TRBD1 identical over 10 bases. Trimming took 6 bases from V and 7 from J; bases not matched to a gene: 3. There are 13 residues in the CDR3. Germline V gene lookup returns CDR1 SNHLY and CDR2 FYNNEI. Here the CDR3 DNA reads TGTGCCAGCAGCGACAGGGGGCCGAACATTCAGTACTTC. This translates into CASSDRGPNIQYF. Variable domain in full (rest from reference TRBV2 and TRBJ2-4): EPEVTQTPSHQVTQMGQEVILRCVPISNHLYFYWYRQILGQKVEFLVSFYNNEISEKSEIFDDQFSVERPDGSNFTLKIRSTKLEDSAMYFCASSDRGPNIQYFGAGTRLSVL.

This clonotype has only a few counts. The CDR3 here is CASALDGNYGYTF. Written as DNA, the CDR3 is TGTGCCAGCGCCTTAGACGGGAACTATGGCTACACCTTC. V gene TRBV7-2 combines with J gene TRBJ1-2; the D is unclear. The germline V and J ends were trimmed by 8 bases and 2 bases, with 12 bases remaining between them. In germline, CDR1 is SGHTA, CDR2 FQGNSA. This CDR3 region has 13 residues.

The V gene is TRBV9, the J gene TRBJ1-1, with TRBD1 matching 9 bases. V dropped 3 bases and J dropped 4; count of bases not matched to a gene: 4. The CDR3 runs to 14 residues. Germline lookup yields CDR1 SGDLS and CDR2 YYNGEE. CDR3 in amino acids: CASSASTGGTEAFF. CDR3 bases: TGTGCCAGCAGCGCCTCGACAGGGGGCACTGAAGCTTTCTTT.

The rearrangement joins TRBV6-6 to TRBJ2-4; either TRBD1 or TRBD2 may supply D (5 bases each). From germline, CDR1 is MNHNY and CDR2 SVGAGI (reference sequence). The V gene lost 2 bases and the J gene lost 0 bases, with 14 bases spanning the gap. CDR3 size: 17 residues. CDR3 sequence (DNA): TGTGCCAGCAGTTACCCGGGCTCGGGGCTAGCCAAAAACATTCAGTACTTC. Its protein is CASSYPGSGLAKNIQYF.

This rearrangement joins TRBV20-1 to TRBJ1-3; 9 bases align to TRBD1. CDR1 is DFQATT, CDR2 SNEGSKA, per germline (reference sequence). There are 15 residues in the CDR3. Germline trimming cut 4 bases from V and 1 base from J; bases unmatched to any gene: 5. The CDR3 region is CSATSGQGSGNTIYF. The CDR3 DNA is TGCAGTGCTACAAGTGGACAGGGGTCTGGAAACACCATATATTTT.

This clonotype was observed at least ten times. This chain links TRBV5-1 with TRBJ2-7; the D gene is possibly TRBD2 (5 bases). The CDR3 length is 12 residues. V dropped 4 bases and J dropped 3 bases, with 8 bases sitting between them. The germline CDR1 and CDR2 sequences are SGHRS and YFSETQ. In nucleotides, the CDR3 is TGCGCCAGCAGCGGGAGTTTCTACGAGCAGTACTTC. Translating it yields CASSGSFYEQYF.

A note on this clonotype: A much larger clone differs from this one at a single base, so this may be a read error. The chain links TRBV20-1 to TRBJ2-1; no definite D call. V was clipped by 3 bases and J by 2 bases, with 11 bases between them. The CDR3 is 14 amino acids. CDR1 DFQATT and CDR2 SNEGSKA come from the germline V gene (reference sequence). CDR3 nucleotides: TGCAGTGCTAGTTTGGCGAATACCTACAATGAGCAGTTCTTC. This translates into CSASLANTYNEQFF.

The chain employs TRBV5-1 and TRBJ1-4; a weak D match, TRBD1 (6 bases). V lost 4 bases and J 2 bases, leaving 12 bases between the germline ends. The CDR3 covers 15 residues. Germline V gives CDR1 SGHRS, CDR2 YFSETQ. The CDR3 loop is CASSRGAGTNEKLFF. The CDR3 region has the DNA TGCGCCAGCAGCCGGGGGGCAGGGACTAATGAAAAACTGTTTTTT.

This clonotype has at least ten counts. The chain couples TRBV6-1 to TRBJ1-5; D remains ambiguous. The CDR3 runs 15 residues. V dropped 8 bases and J dropped 0 bases, with 14 bases sitting between them. Germline-derived CDR1 and CDR2 are MNHNS and SASEGT. CDR3 amino acids: CASVTSIYSNQPQHF. Here the CDR3 DNA reads TGTGCCAGCGTCACTAGTATTTATAGCAATCAGCCCCAGCATTTT.

J is TRBJ2-5 and V is TRBV20-1; D tentatively fits TRBD1 or TRBD2 (5 bases each). The V end lost 4 bases, the J end lost 5 bases, and 17 bases lay between the germline ends. The germline V gene has CDR1 DFQATT and CDR2 SNEGSKA (reference sequence). This CDR3 comprises 14 residues. The CDR3 DNA is TGCAGTGCTACTCCCGACGGGGCGGGCGAGACCCAGTACTTC. The encoded protein is CSATPDGAGETQYF.

This clonotype was recorded many times. The V and J genes are TRBV25-1 and TRBJ2-3; possibly TRBD2 for D (5 bases). The V end lost 8 bases, the J end lost 0 bases, and 15 bases lay between the germline ends. The V gene's germline CDR1 is MGHDK and CDR2 SYGVNS. This CDR3 contains 15 residues. The chain's CDR3 is CASPEGGRSTDTQYF. The DNA of the CDR3 is TGTGCCAGCCCCGAGGGTGGGAGAAGCACAGATACGCAGTATTTT. Looking up the rest from reference TRBV25-1 and TRBJ2-3 gives the full variable domain: EADIYQTPRYLVIGTGKKITLECSQTMGHDKMYWYQQDPGMELHLIHYSYGVNSTEKGDLSSESTVSRIRTEHFPLTLESARPSHTSQYLCASPEGGRSTDTQYFGPGTRLTVL.

This rearrangement joins TRBV4-1 to TRBJ1-6; weak D call: TRBD1 (5 bases). CDR1 and CDR2 from the germline V gene are MGHRA and YSYEKL. V dropped 0 bases and J dropped 8 bases, with 11 bases sitting between them. The CDR3 length is 15 residues. The CDR3 region is CASSQERGGDSPLHF. CDR3 DNA sequence: TGCGCCAGCAGCCAAGAGAGGGGCGGGGATTCACCCCTCCACTTT.

The rearrangement joins TRBV6-6 to TRBJ2-2; 8 positions match TRBD1. J lost 0 bases, V lost 5 bases, and 2 bases had no gene match. CDR3 length equals 15 residues. Germline CDR1 is MNHNY and CDR2 is SVGAGI (reference sequence). CDR3 bases: TGTGCCAGCAGTAAACAGGGGGCGAACACCGGGGAGCTGTTTTTT. Translated: CASSKQGANTGELFF.

Concerning this clonotype itself: A much larger clone differs from this one at a single base, so this may be a read error. The chain employs TRBV5-1 and TRBJ2-5, with a weak D call TRBD2 (6 bases). Looked up from germline, CDR1 is SGHRS and CDR2 is YFSETQ. Deletions cut 2 bases from V and 11 bases from J, with 22 bases between. The CDR3 has 15 residues. CDR3: CASSFDGDSYNEQYF. The CDR3 DNA is TGCGCCAGCAGCTTCGACGGGGACTCCTACAATGAGCAGTACTTC.

A few counts support this clonotype. The chain is built from TRBV5-1 and TRBJ2-1; D possibly corresponds to TRBD2 (5 bases). Germline V gene lookup returns CDR1 SGHRS and CDR2 YFSETQ. The ends were cut back, 1 base at V and 4 bases at J, with 18 bases in the middle. The CDR3 loop spans 17 amino acids. The CDR3 DNA sequence: TGCGCCAGCAGCTTGAAATTCGCTCAAGGGAGATACAATGAGCAGTTCTTC. Translating gives CASSLKFAQGRYNEQFF.

The rearrangement links TRBV7-8 to TRBJ2-5, with 11 bases lining up with TRBD2. The V and J ends lost 5 bases and 4 bases, in that order; junction bases with no gene match: 12. Germline V lookup: CDR1 SGHVS, CDR2 FQNEAQ. CDR3 length: 17 residues. The CDR3 DNA follows: TGTGCCAGCAGCCGACTAGCGGGACTTCTATCGGGAGAGACCCAGTACTTC. Amino acids: CASSRLAGLLSGETQYF. The full variable domain, its missing parts supplied by reference TRBV7-8 and TRBJ2-5, is GAGVSQSPRYKVAKRGQDVALRCDPISGHVSLFWYQQALGQGPEFLTYFQNEAQLDKSGLPSDRFFAERPEGSVSTLKIQRTQQEDSAVYLCASSRLAGLLSGETQYFGPGTRLLVL.

This sequence joins TRBV29-1 and TRBJ2-3, with 7 bases identical to TRBD2. This CDR3 region has 15 residues. V shed 3 bases, J shed 3 bases, and the junction held 9 bases outside the gene matches. CDR1 and CDR2 (germline): SQVTM, ANQGSEA. In nucleotides, the CDR3 is TGCAGCGTTGAGGTAGCGGTCGGGGGGACAGATACGCAGTATTTT. As protein: CSVEVAVGGTDTQYF.

The chain carries TRBV7-9 and TRBJ1-2, with D possibly matching TRBD1 (5 bases). The CDR3 runs to 14 residues. CDR1 and CDR2 (germline): SEHNR, FQNEAQ (reference sequence). V lost 6 bases, J lost 3 bases, and 14 bases lay in between. This chain's CDR3 is CASRDAQGDYGYTF. The CDR3 DNA follows: TGTGCCAGCAGAGATGCCCAGGGTGACTATGGCTACACCTTC.

This clonotype was counted ten times or more. The chain uses TRBV7-9 and TRBJ1-1; possible D gene TRBD1, 6 bases. CDR3 length: 17 amino acids. Germline V gene data show CDR1 as SEHNR and CDR2 as FQNEAQ (reference sequence). Trimming removed 5 bases from V and 4 bases from J, with 23 bases in between. CDR3 region: CASSQYKSGQQSTEAFF. CDR3 DNA: TGTGCCAGCAGCCAATACAAGAGCGGACAGCAGAGCACTGAAGCTTTCTTT.

This clonotype was counted only a few times. This chain's CDR3 is CATSREPGGELFF. DNA for the CDR3: TGTGCCACCAGCAGAGAACCTGGAGGGGAGCTGTTTTTT. The gene calls are TRBV15 and TRBJ2-2; no clear D. Germline V gene lookup returns CDR1 LNHNV and CDR2 YYDKDF (reference sequence). V lost 0 bases and J 8 bases, leaving 7 bases between the germline ends. This CDR3 is built from 13 residues.